This TCR beta chain was identified in a study of blood T cell repertoires in COVID-19 (dated by TCRdb to about 2020). The study in broad terms: Samples covering the acute and convalescent phases of COVID-19 were provided by collaborators in the United States, Italy and Spain. Samples came from the ongoing ImmuneRACE study (first 160 participants) plus 1,254 subjects from 6 global collaborators. HLA class I and class II types, where available, came from metadata supplied by the sample provider rather than from assay-based typing. The dataset comprised deeply sampled blood TCRbeta repertoires from subjects exposed to, actively infected with, or recovered from COVID-19. Sample metadata almost always included a de-identified subject ID, COVID-19 status, age in years and sex. The repertoires were released in a freely available public database intended as a resource for research on the immune response to SARS-CoV-2. The prospective study material was composed of cDNA or gDNA derived from T cells, B-cell-depleted T cells, or PBMCs.

TCRbeta CDR3 regions were amplified from genomic DNA using the immunoSEQ Assay, a bias-controlled multiplex PCR. In the original analysis: The number of nucleated cells in each sample was estimated from the amplification of reference gene primers within the assay. To quantify the absolute abundance of each unique TCRbeta CDR3 rearrangement, sequence reads were collapsed and filtered. For each sample, productive Simpson clonality was calculated by taking the square root of Simpson's diversity index across productive rearrangements. TCRdb took this table from immuneACCESS and kept in-frame rearrangements with V and J called. Such tables lack part of the clones; where checked against another copy, unresolved V genes explain under half of the gap, and the rest is unexplained. That table is the source of V, J and clone size, and D and trimming were worked out from the DNA. The sample has about 300,000 clones on record, 86% of them singletons. About 1.7% of the sample rests with the top ten.

Whole blood was collected in K2EDTA tubes by collaborating institutions according to the institutions' own protocols. For TCRbeta analysis, collaborators shipped samples as frozen whole blood, isolated PBMCs, or DNA extracted from either of those sample types. Study-wide conclusions, independent of this receptor: The quantity of clinical and demographic metadata differed by source and by participant and was supplied without curation.

A note on this clone: Its antigen is currently not known. No base quality information exists; no much larger clone differs at one position.

This clonotype originated in a woman aged 50 to 65 with acute or convalescent COVID-19. Sequencing was done on a sample of peripheral blood.

The CDR3 loop reads CASSQGDLNYEQYF. The DNA sequence reads TGTGCCAGCAGCCAAGGAGACTTAAACTACGAGCAGTACTTC. The V gene is TRBV4-2 and the J gene is TRBJ2-7; there is no confident call for the D gene. The CDR3 runs 14 residues from the cysteine to the phenylalanine. CDR3 DNA only is kept here, 42 bases in frame from base 1. CDR1 and CDR2, per the germline V gene, are LGHNA and YNFKEQ. At the junction V is shortened by 1 base and J by 3 bases, with 10 bases in between.